This T cell receptor beta chain was profiled in a study of shared clonotypes between healthy human individuals. Study-level background: There were three CD4 naive, three CD4 memory, two CD8 naive and one CD8 memory plates per donor. Study-level results: Shared across a handful of donors were around 5% of the naive CD4 clonotypes. Relative to clonotypes present in all four donors, those not shared had lower generation probabilities.

Healthy HIV-negative adults with no recent acute infections or vaccinations were recruited as donors. Assay used: immunoSEQ multiplex PCR; TCRdb lists only in-frame clones, some missing. This table holds around 1,000,000 clones, 60% to 85% found once. Germline CDR1 and CDR2: SQVTM and ANQGSEA. V lost 8 bases to trimming and J lost 1 base, with 11 bases between them. The CDR3 totals 12 residues. With regard to this clone: Its antigen is currently unknown.

The sequenced material came from memory CD4+ T cells from PBMCs. Subset indicated: CD45RA-negative fraction. The TCR sequence derives from a young man in good health. Some clones in this sample may be carry-over from other donors' samples. The V gene is TRBV29-1, the J gene TRBJ1-2; D uncertain. As DNA, the CDR3 is TGCAGCTTCTCGGTGGGTAACTATGGCTACACCTTC. It translates to CSFSVGNYGYTF.